This TCR beta chain derives from a study of identical twins. The study, taken as a whole, reports: Conclusions were based on cross-sectional statistical analysis, without following the same donors. Models underpredicted monozygotic twin sharing of out-of-frame TCR alpha. It was possible that invariant MAIT and iNKT cells partly confounded the zero-insertion analyses.

There are a few counts of this clonotype. Its target is not known. TCRdb fed the 5' RACE reads into MiXCR, producing one record per CDR3 protein. The table shows about 200,000 distinct CDR3 sequences, with under 10% occurring only once. These data were likewise used in another study, on yellow fever vaccine responses in identical twins.

Sequenced material: memory (CD45RO+) T cells sorted from blood. The source of this sequence is a woman aged 18 to 35 in good health.

The CDR3 reads CSASLAGTALTF. CDR3 sequence (DNA): TGCAGTGCTAGTTTAGCGGGGACTGCCCTGACTTTC. The chain has TRBV20-1 and TRBJ2-6, with 8 positions matching TRBD2. The CDR3 consists of 12 residues. V shed 3 bases and J 15 bases; nucleotides not matched to a gene: 7. Germline values: CDR1 DFQATT, CDR2 SNEGSKA (reference sequence).